This T cell receptor beta chain is from a study of cytomegalovirus exposure and HLA in healthy donors (dated by TCRdb to 2016 to 2017). Study-level background: According to an earlier analysis of 587 of the donors, about 190 million T cells yielded 90 million to 130 million unique TCR beta sequences and about 280 Gb of sequence data. The study used immunosequencing to profile the T cell repertoires of approximately 650 subjects and linked those repertoires to cytomegalovirus serostatus. In a later analysis, previously published TCR beta repertoires from roughly 710 donors were re-analyzed and high-resolution HLA genotyping was added so that TCR occurrence patterns could be studied. A separate validation cohort of roughly 130 different subjects was used in addition to the 666-subject first cohort. Class I and class II HLA loci were covered by the typing at four-digit resolution. To predict cytomegalovirus infection status, the study combined high-throughput TCR immunosequencing, statistical association of individual TCRs with disease status, and machine learning. In an earlier analysis of 587 of the donors, high-throughput TCR beta sequencing was used to judge whether each TCR beta V gene segment behaved as functional or pseudogenic. The study aimed to test whether cataloging public T cell receptors could reveal signatures of past pathogen exposure. The number of donors typed differed by locus, with about 629-630 for A, B, C, DRB1 and DQB1, more than 500 for DQA1, about 610 for DPA1, and roughly 450 for DPB1. All discovery cohort repertoires had been generated using a single sequencing platform. Roughly 5 DR-DQ haplotypes were handled as single units for association and clustering, since linkage in the cohort was strong. An early release that covered around 590 HLA-typed donors contained approximately 320 gigabases of sequencing data and about 84 million unique TCR sequences. In the later analysis, no new phenotypic data were used to find candidate immune exposures; instead, reliance was placed on TCR beta sequences and their occurrence across donors. On average, around 240,000 unique TCR beta nucleotide sequences were sequenced per donor among more than 350 genotyped donors of the cohort, with approximately 18% of those sequences being non-productive. In a later genetic analysis, genome-wide SNP genotypes for about three fifths of the roughly 670 donors were used, and that subset was treated as a discovery cohort. Of the approximately 400 genotyped donors, over 80% were placed in the genetic ancestry cluster associated with self-reported Caucasian donors. Alongside the repertoire data, information on donor age, sex, ethnicity and CMV serostatus was compiled.

The library came from the immunoSEQ multiplex PCR assay. For the multiplex PCR, a mixture combining 60 forward primers for TCR Vbeta segments and 13 reverse primers for TCR Jbeta segments was used. Amplification of the CDR3 region of rearranged TCR beta genes was performed with a multiplex PCR assay on genomic DNA. On the Illumina HiSeq System, the amplified TCR beta libraries were sequenced as 87-base-pair reads. The paper's data handling went like this. Across the 666 repertoires, a later analysis counted tens of millions of unique TCR beta chains, 8.5 million to 12 million of which were shared by at least two donors. A nearest-neighbor algorithm error-corrected the raw reads and collapsed the reads into unique sequences, merging closely related sequences to remove PCR and sequencing errors. Alignment of CDR3 sequences to IMGT reference sequences was used to assign V, D and J gene segments. Each retained sequence needed at least a six-nucleotide match to both a V gene segment and a J gene segment. Rearrangements were classified as productive when the CDR3 lacked stop codons and remained in frame with V and J, and all other rearrangements were classified as non-productive. Following IMGT convention, CDR3 was defined as the stretch from the second conserved V-encoded cysteine to the conserved J-encoded phenylalanine. Sequences without an unambiguous match to a single V gene segment were excluded from the earlier analysis of 500 to 700 of the donors. An earlier analysis of 500 to 700 of the donors classified V segments as functional when productive rearrangements were above 56.7% and as segregating when the standard deviation between donors was above 5%. A statistical classification framework was developed to diagnose cytomegalovirus status using the catalog of TCR beta chain sequences. In a later analysis, TCR nucleotide sequences were compared against IMGT/GENE-DB human TR gene sequences so that V and J genes could be assigned. In a later analysis, CDR3 sequences and most-parsimonious VDJ recombination scenarios were assigned using the TCRdist pipeline. In a later analysis, each TCR beta chain was defined by its CDR3 amino acid sequence together with its V-gene family, and reads without a unique V-gene family were excluded. To address suspected cross-contamination and a sequencing artifact, a later analysis removed over 500 highly shared, low-generation-probability nucleotide sequences. In a later analysis, a clonal expansion index was calculated for each public chain from normalized within-repertoire ranks of inferred template counts. Generation probabilities in a later analysis came from a VDJ recombination model fitted to out-of-frame rearrangements, and those results were checked against IGoR. Hypergeometric tests were used in a later analysis to score TCR-TCR, TCR-HLA and TCR-CMV co-occurrence, with a repertoire-size bias correction applied to the TCR pairs. False discovery rates were estimated in a later analysis by permuting HLA or CMV assignments 20 times. In a later analysis, co-occurring TCRs were grouped with DBSCAN, and TCRdist sequence similarity was added when clustering was performed within HLA-allele-positive subsets. Repertoires with fewer than 30,000 or more than 120,000 public chains, plus five repertoires with anomalous nucleotide sharing, were excluded from co-occurrence clustering. TCRdb retrieved this table from immuneACCESS and kept in-frame rearrangements only. Not all clones are present; in checked studies, unresolved V genes account for under half, and no reason is known for the remainder. The V and J calls and clone size are taken from that table; D and trimming were inferred from the DNA. The sample table records more than 95,000 clones; 70% to 80% of these occur just once. The ten largest clones represent around 3.9% of the sample.

In total, around 600 healthy bone marrow donors made up the cohort. At the time of sampling, all cohort members were nominally healthy, though unrecorded immune exposures were likely present. The donor was CMV seronegative and belonged to the group of 350 or so seronegative cohort members. A peripheral blood sample was collected from each donor, and TCR beta sequencing was performed on peripheral blood mononuclear cells. The Qiagen DNeasy Blood Extraction Kit was used to extract genomic DNA from the blood cell samples. Remarks on this clone: What antigen it recognizes has not been identified. No base qualities exist here, and no much larger clone lies one base off it.

The CDR3 sequence holds 13 residues, the cysteine and phenylalanine included. Left in the record is the CDR3 DNA by itself, 39 bases read in frame from the first base. A distance of 9 bases separates the germline ends of V and J, which lose 3 bases and 3 bases respectively. CDR1 MNHEY and CDR2 SMNVEV are derived from the germline V gene (reference sequence). General study outcomes and caveats: The authors suggested that the approach could potentially be generalized to other disease states and immunological phenotypes. Specific HLA alleles were associated with 15,000 to 20,000 TCR beta sequences at a false discovery rate of 0.05 in a later analysis. Strong co-occurrence of HLA alleles, especially DR and DQ, made assigning TCR associations to individual alleles difficult. Correlated functional status among segregating V segments might be attributable to linkage disequilibrium, but an unknown experimental factor could not be ruled out. In both the original and validation cohorts, the classifier was reported to diagnose cytomegalovirus status with high specificity and sensitivity. Roughly uniform sequencing depth across donors was assumed in presence/absence analyses, although this assumption may not hold. A further reported finding was that TCR beta sequences accurately predicted the HLA-A and HLA-B alleles for most subjects in the first cohort. In an earlier analysis of 450 to 750 of the donors, most TCR beta V segments appeared in productive rearrangements about 90% or about 30% of the time, broadly matching IMGT annotations. A later genetic analysis associated a missense DCLRE1C variant with V-gene and J-gene trimming of TCR beta chains, and an independent cohort replicated the association. According to a later analysis, parvovirus B19, influenza, CMV and Epstein-Barr virus appeared linked to several top co-occurrence clusters. In a later analysis, HLA-associated TCR beta chains showed more clonal expansion and lower generation probabilities than non-associated chains that were equally common. For the cohort, immune exposure information was limited to CMV serostatus. According to a later analysis, most CMV-associated TCR beta chains appeared to be HLA-restricted, and the HLA associations seemed to be driven largely by CMV exposure. Only TCR beta chains were sequenced in this cohort, and the absence of alpha or paired-chain data limited detectable features. A cluster of highly shared sequence variants was judged likely to be a technical artifact of the sequencing pipeline. Some IMGT-functional V segments, including TRBV6-2 and TRBV6-3, could not be distinguished by the 87-base-pair reads and were therefore excluded. While some public TCRs were present in many individuals, most TCR sequences turned up only very rarely across donors. Because HLA typing was unavailable for some donors at each locus, only the typed subset was used in association tests. Because counts were too low, about 17 rarely observed V segments, including chromosome 9 orphons, were excluded from the earlier analysis of under 650 of the donors. In a later genetic analysis, fewer N-insertions in productive TCRs were reported among donors in an Asian-associated ancestry cluster than the approximately 670-donor mean. In a later analysis, the rate of TCR association differed among HLA loci, with DRB1 alleles having the most associated TCRs and HLA-C alleles having the fewest. The study listed approximately 160 TCR beta chains as associated with cytomegalovirus. A few of the identified cytomegalovirus-associated TCR beta chains were confirmed in vitro to be specific for cytomegalovirus antigens.

The receptor's source is a man aged 35-49 years in good health and CMV-seronegative. Material: PBMCs. The rearrangement combines TRBV27 with TRBJ2-7, with the D gene not confidently named. CDR3 reads: CASSFASDYEQYF. The bases read TGTGCCAGCAGTTTTGCCTCAGACTACGAGCAGTACTTC.